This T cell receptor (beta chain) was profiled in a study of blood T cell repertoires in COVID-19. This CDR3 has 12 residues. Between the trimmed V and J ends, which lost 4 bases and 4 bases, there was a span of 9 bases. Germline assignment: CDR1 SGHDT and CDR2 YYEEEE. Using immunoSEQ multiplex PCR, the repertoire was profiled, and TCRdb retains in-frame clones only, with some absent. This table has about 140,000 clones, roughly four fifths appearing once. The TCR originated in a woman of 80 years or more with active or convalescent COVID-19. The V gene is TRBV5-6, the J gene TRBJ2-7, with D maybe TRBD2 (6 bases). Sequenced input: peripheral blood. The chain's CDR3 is CASSRRDYEQYF. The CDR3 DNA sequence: TGTGCCAGCAGCCGGAGGGATTACGAGCAGTACTTC.